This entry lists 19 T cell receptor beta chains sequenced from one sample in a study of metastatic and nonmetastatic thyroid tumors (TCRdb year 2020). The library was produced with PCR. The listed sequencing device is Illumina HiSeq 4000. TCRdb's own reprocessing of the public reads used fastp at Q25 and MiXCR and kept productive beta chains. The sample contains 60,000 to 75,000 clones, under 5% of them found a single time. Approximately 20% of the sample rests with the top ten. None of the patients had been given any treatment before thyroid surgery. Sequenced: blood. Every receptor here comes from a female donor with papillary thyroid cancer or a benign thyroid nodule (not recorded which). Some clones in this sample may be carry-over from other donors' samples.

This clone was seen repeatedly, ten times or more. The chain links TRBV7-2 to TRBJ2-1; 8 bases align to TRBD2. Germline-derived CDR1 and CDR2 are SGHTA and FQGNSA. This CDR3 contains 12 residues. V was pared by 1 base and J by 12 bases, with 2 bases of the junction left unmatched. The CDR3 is CASSLVAGLQFF. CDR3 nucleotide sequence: TGTGCCAGCAGCTTAGTAGCGGGACTGCAGTTCTTC. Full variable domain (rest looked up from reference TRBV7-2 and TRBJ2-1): GAGVSQSPSNKVTEKGKDVELRCDPISGHTALYWYRQSLGQGLEFLIYFQGNSAPDKSGLPSDRFSAERTGGSVSTLTIQRTQQEDSAVYLCASSLVAGLQFFGPGTRLTVL.

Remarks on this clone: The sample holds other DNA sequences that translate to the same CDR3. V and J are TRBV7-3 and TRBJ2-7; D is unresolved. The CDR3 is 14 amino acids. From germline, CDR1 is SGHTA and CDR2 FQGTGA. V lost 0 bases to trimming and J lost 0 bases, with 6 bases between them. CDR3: CASSLTFDSYEQYF. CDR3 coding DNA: TGTGCCAGCAGCTTAACCTTTGACTCCTACGAGCAGTACTTC. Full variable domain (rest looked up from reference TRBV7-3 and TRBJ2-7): GAGVSQTPSNKVTEKGKYVELRCDPISGHTALYWYRQSLGQGPEFLIYFQGTGAADDSGLPNDRFFAVRPEGSVSTLKIQRTERGDSAVYLCASSLTFDSYEQYFGPGTRLTVT.

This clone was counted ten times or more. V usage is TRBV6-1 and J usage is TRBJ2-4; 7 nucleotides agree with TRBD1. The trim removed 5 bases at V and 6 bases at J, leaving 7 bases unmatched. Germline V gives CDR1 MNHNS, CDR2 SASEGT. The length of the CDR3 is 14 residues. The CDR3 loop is CASSSGQAGNIQYF. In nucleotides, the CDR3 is TGTGCCAGCAGTTCCGGACAGGCGGGAAACATTCAGTACTTC.

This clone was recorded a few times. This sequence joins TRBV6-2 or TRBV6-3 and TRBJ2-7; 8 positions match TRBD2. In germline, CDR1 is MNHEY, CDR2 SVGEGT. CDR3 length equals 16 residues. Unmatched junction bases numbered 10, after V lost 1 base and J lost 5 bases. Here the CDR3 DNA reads TGTGCCAGCAGTTACTGGGGGACTAGAGCTTCGAACGAGCAGTACTTC. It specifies CASSYWGTRASNEQYF.

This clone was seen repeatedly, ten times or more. CDR3: CASSLGRRGTRYNEQFF. The CDR3 DNA sequence: TGTGCCAGCAGCTTAGGGCGCCGGGGGACGCGGTACAATGAGCAGTTCTTC. V gene TRBV7-2 combines with J gene TRBJ2-1; possibly TRBD2 for D (6 bases). Trimming shortened V by 1 base and J by 4 bases, and 17 bases separated the two germline ends. Germline CDR1 and CDR2: SGHTA and FQGNSA. The CDR3 covers 17 residues.

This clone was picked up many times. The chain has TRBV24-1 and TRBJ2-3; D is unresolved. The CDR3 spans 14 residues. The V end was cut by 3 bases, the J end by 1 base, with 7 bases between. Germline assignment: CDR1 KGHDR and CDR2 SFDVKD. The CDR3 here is CATSDPDGTDTQYF. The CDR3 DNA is TGTGCCACCAGTGATCCTGACGGCACAGATACGCAGTATTTT.

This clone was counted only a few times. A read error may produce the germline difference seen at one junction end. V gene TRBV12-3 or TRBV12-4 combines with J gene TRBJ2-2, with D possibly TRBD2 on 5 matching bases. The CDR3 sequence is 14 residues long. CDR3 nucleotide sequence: TGTGCCAGCAGCCCCGGGGTTCGCACCGGCGAGCTGTTTTTT. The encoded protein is CASSPGVRTGELFF.

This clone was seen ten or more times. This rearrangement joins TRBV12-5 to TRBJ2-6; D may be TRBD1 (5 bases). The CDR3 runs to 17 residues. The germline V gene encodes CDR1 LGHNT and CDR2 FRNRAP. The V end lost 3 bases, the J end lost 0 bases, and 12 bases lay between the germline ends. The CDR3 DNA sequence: TGTGCTAGTGGTTTTAAGGGGTTCAACTCTGGGGCCAACGTCCTGACTTTC. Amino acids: CASGFKGFNSGANVLTF.

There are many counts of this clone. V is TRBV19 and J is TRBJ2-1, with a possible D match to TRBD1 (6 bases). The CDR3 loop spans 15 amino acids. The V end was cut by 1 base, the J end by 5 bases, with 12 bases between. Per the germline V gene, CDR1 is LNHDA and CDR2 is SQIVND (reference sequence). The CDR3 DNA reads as TGTGCCAGTAGTATAGCCGGGACAATGGACAATGAGCAGTTCTTC. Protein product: CASSIAGTMDNEQFF.

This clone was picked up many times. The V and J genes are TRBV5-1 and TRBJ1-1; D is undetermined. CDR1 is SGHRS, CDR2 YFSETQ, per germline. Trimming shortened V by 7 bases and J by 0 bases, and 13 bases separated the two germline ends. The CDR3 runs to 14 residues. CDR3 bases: TGCGCCAGCCTAATAGGGCCCATGAACACTGAAGCTTTCTTT. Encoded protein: CASLIGPMNTEAFF.

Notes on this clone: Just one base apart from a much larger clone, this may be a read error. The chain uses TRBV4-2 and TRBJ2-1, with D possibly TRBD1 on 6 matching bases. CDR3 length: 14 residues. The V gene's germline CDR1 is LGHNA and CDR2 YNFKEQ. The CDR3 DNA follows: TGTGCCAGCAGCCAAGGGAACAGGGCAAGCGAGCACTTCTTC. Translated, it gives CASSQGNRASEHFF.

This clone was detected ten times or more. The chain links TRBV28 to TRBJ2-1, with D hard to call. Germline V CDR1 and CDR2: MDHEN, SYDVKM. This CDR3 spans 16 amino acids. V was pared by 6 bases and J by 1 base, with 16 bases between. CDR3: CASRQLLTRSYNEQFF. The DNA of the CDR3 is TGTGCCAGCAGGCAGCTCTTAACGAGGTCCTACAATGAGCAGTTCTTC.

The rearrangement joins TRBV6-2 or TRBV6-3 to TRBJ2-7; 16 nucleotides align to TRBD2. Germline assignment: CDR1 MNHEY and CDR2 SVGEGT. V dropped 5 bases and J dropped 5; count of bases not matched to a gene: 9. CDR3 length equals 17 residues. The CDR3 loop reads CASSHYLGLAGGDEQYF. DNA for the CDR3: TGTGCCAGCAGTCACTACCTGGGACTAGCGGGAGGGGACGAGCAGTACTTC.

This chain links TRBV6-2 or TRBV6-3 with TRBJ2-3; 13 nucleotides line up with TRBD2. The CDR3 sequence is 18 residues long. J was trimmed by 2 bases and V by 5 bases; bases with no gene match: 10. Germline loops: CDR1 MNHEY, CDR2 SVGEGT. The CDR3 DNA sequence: TGTGCCAGCAGTCACTACCCGGGACTAGCGGGGATCACAGATACGCAGTATTTT. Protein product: CASSHYPGLAGITDTQYF.

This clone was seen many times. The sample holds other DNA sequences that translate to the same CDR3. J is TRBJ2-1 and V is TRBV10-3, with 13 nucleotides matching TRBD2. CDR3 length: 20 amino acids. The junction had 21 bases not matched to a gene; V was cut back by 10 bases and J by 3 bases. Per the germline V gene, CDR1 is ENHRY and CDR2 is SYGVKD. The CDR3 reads CATDPGTSGTTGGDYNEQFF. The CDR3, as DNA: TGTGCCACCGACCCCGGGACTAGCGGGACGACCGGGGGAGACTACAATGAGCAGTTCTTC.

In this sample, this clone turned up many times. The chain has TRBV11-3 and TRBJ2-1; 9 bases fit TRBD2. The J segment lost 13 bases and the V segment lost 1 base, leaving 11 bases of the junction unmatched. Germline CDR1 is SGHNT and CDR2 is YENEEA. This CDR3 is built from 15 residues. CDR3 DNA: TGTGCCAGCAGCTTAGCACTAGCGGGTTATCCAGCACAGTTCTTC. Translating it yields CASSLALAGYPAQFF.

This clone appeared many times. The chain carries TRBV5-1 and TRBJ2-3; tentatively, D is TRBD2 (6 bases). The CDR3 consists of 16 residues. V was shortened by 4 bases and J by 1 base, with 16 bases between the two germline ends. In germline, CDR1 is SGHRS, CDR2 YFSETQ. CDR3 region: CASSPAGTRGTDTQYF. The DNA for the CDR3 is TGCGCCAGCAGCCCCGCGGGAACGCGAGGCACAGATACGCAGTATTTT.

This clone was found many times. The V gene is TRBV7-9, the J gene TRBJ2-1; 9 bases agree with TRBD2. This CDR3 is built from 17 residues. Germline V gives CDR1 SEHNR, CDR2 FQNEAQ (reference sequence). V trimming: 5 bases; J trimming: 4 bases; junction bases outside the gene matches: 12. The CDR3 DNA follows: TGTGCCAGCAGCCCTAGGGTGGCGGGAGGGCCATACAATGAGCAGTTCTTC. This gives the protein CASSPRVAGGPYNEQFF.

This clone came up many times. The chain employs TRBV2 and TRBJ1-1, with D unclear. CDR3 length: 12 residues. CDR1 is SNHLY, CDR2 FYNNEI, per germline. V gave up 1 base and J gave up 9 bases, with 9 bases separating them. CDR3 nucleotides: TGTGCCAGCAGTGAAGGACGGGCAAAAGCTTTCTTT. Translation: CASSEGRAKAFF.